These 22 T cell receptor beta chains share one sample of origin, sequenced in a study of T cells expressing NK-cell markers (dated by TCRdb to about 2020). Library preparation used 5' RACE. Sequencing used an Illumina HiSeq 2000. TCRdb reprocessed the reads into one record per CDR3 protein sequence, lacking DNA. Per the sample table, the count is about 260,000 distinct CDR3 sequences. 4% to 5% of the sample is taken by the ten largest. Sample: blood T cells: a sorted CD56 or NKG2C T cell subset, CD4+ or CD8+ T cells, or bulk PBMC T cells (not recorded which). The receptors here all came from a woman between 18 and 75 years old in good health.

V usage is TRBV5-5 and J usage is TRBJ2-1. Germline V gives CDR1 SGHKS, CDR2 YYEKEE (reference sequence). The CDR3 totals 14 residues. The CDR3 loop is CASSLVWRSSEQFF.

CDR3 residues: CASSQDKGGFPAKNIQYF. The rearrangement uses TRBV4-3 and TRBJ2-4; TCRdb indicates TRBD1, and absent DNA this call remains unverified. The CDR3 spans 18 residues. The V gene's germline CDR1 is LGHNA and CDR2 YSLEER.

This CDR3 is CAIKPGGRSGELFF. J is TRBJ2-2 and V is TRBV10-3; TCRdb outputs TRBD1, but without DNA this stays unchecked. The CDR3 covers 14 residues. Germline V gene data show CDR1 as ENHRY and CDR2 as SYGVKD.

The chain's CDR3 is CASSYEGGGFTEAFF. The chain employs TRBV6-5 and TRBJ1-1. CDR3 length equals 15 residues. Germline V gene data show CDR1 as MNHEY and CDR2 as SVGAGI.

The rearrangement uses TRBV7-2 and TRBJ1-1; the TRBD1 assignment by TCRdb is unverifiable without DNA. CDR1 is SGHTA, CDR2 FQGNSA, per germline. The CDR3 runs 15 residues. The CDR3 reads CASSLVAGSRTEAFF.

The chain has TRBV10-3 and TRBJ2-5; as DNA is missing, the TRBD1 call by TCRdb cannot be tested. The CDR3 loop spans 15 amino acids. The germline V gene has CDR1 ENHRY and CDR2 SYGVKD. The CDR3 here is CAIAPGTVREETQYF.

V is TRBV11-2 and J is TRBJ2-3. The CDR3 consists of 15 residues. CDR1 and CDR2 (germline): SGHAT, FQNNGV. The CDR3 reads CASSSSSRFTDTQYF.

The CDR3: CASSTGTGFYEQYF. This chain joins TRBV28 and TRBJ2-7; the D gene TCRdb calls, TRBD1, cannot be checked with no DNA. Germline CDR1 reads MDHEN; CDR2 reads SYDVKM. The CDR3 consists of 14 residues. Filled out from reference TRBV28 and TRBJ2-7, the complete variable domain reads DVKVTQSSRYLVKRTGEKVFLECVQDMDHENMFWYRQDPGLGLRLIYFSYDVKMKEKGDIPEGYSVSREKKERFSLILESASTNQTSMYLCASSTGTGFYEQYFGPGTRLTVT.

The V and J genes are TRBV10-3 and TRBJ2-1; the TCRdb D gene call, TRBD2, has no DNA to confirm it. Per germline, CDR1 ENHRY and CDR2 SYGVKD. CDR3 size: 16 residues. The CDR3 protein is CAISETGLAGGDEQFF.

The V gene is TRBV6-5, the J gene TRBJ2-5. CDR1 and CDR2 (germline): MNHEY, SVGAGI. The CDR3 sequence is 14 residues long. The CDR3 is CASSYEAGQETQYF.

This sequence joins TRBV12-3 or TRBV12-4 and TRBJ2-1; TCRdb's D call of TRBD2 is untestable without DNA. The CDR3 extends over 15 amino acids. The CDR3 here is CASSRSGTSVNEQFF.

This chain links TRBV4-3 with TRBJ1-1; the D gene TCRdb calls, TRBD1, cannot be checked with no DNA. The CDR3 is 16 amino acids. Per the germline V gene, CDR1 is LGHNA and CDR2 is YSLEER. CDR3 sequence: CASSQDRRGDETEAFF.

The V and J genes are TRBV7-2 and TRBJ2-1. The CDR3 covers 15 residues. CDR1 and CDR2 (germline): SGHTA, FQGNSA. The CDR3 reads CASSLAETLYNEQFF.

The chain joins TRBV7-2 to TRBJ2-1; TCRdb outputs TRBD1, but without DNA this stays unchecked. Per germline, CDR1 SGHTA and CDR2 FQGNSA. CDR3 length: 13 amino acids. The CDR3 here is CASSPGMGIPQFF. The full variable domain, its missing parts supplied by reference TRBV7-2 and TRBJ2-1, is GAGVSQSPSNKVTEKGKDVELRCDPISGHTALYWYRQSLGQGLEFLIYFQGNSAPDKSGLPSDRFSAERTGGSVSTLTIQRTQQEDSAVYLCASSPGMGIPQFFGPGTRLTVL.

The rearrangement joins TRBV20-1 to TRBJ2-3; the TCRdb call, TRBD1, lacks DNA for checking. CDR3 length: 15 residues. Germline assignment: CDR1 DFQATT and CDR2 SNEGSKA (reference sequence). The chain's CDR3 is CSATPGRVSTDTQYF.

The chain employs TRBV9 and TRBJ2-3. Looked up from germline, CDR1 is SGDLS and CDR2 is YYNGEE. The length of the CDR3 is 13 residues. CDR3 region: CASSWRGTDTQYF.

V usage is TRBV5-6 and J usage is TRBJ2-5. The germline CDR1 and CDR2 sequences are SGHDT and YYEEEE. The CDR3 sequence is 14 residues long. CDR3 sequence: CASSSSQVWETQYF.

V usage is TRBV28 and J usage is TRBJ2-5; TCRdb gives TRBD1 as the D gene, but with no DNA this cannot be confirmed. The CDR3 sequence is 15 residues long. Germline assignment: CDR1 MDHEN and CDR2 SYDVKM. The CDR3 loop is CASSLRGRGQETQYF.

The chain employs TRBV7-2 and TRBJ2-1; TCRdb selects TRBD2, and the lack of DNA leaves this call unchecked. The germline CDR1 and CDR2 sequences are SGHTA and FQGNSA. This CDR3 contains 16 residues. The CDR3: CASSSQRLAGMGEQFF.

This rearrangement joins TRBV12-3 or TRBV12-4 to TRBJ2-2; the TRBD1 assignment by TCRdb is unverifiable without DNA. The CDR3 runs to 16 residues. The CDR3 sequence is CASRRFRDTKTGELFF.

The V gene is TRBV5-1, the J gene TRBJ1-6. The CDR3 sequence is 15 residues long. Germline V gives CDR1 SGHRS, CDR2 YFSETQ. CDR3 sequence reads: CASSERTLDDSPLHF.

The chain carries TRBV28 and TRBJ2-3; TCRdb names TRBD2, which stays unverified in the absence of DNA. Germline-derived CDR1 and CDR2 are MDHEN and SYDVKM. CDR3 length: 14 residues. The CDR3 sequence: CASRLSGSTDTQYF.